These T cell receptor beta chains were read from a single sample in a study of post-analysis software for immune sequencing data. TCRdb reanalysed the PCR reads using MiXCR and keeps one entry per CDR3 protein. The sample carries about 500,000 distinct CDR3 sequences, roughly 45% recorded once. Sequencing used blood. Receptor source: a girl under 18 with multiple sclerosis. CDR3s include the opening cysteine and the closing phenylalanine or tryptophan. D genes are given only for firm matches.

j_call d_call v_call cdr3_aa
TRBJ2-7 NA TRBV20-1 CSARKTTMGYEQYF
TRBJ2-7 TRBD2 TRBV29-1 CSDLGLADSYEQYF
TRBJ1-2 NA TRBV20-1 CSAMRTEAEDGYTF
TRBJ2-6 TRBD1 TRBV5-1 CASSAYSGTGGPGANVLTF
TRBJ2-1 NA TRBV4-1 CASSTGNNEQFF
TRBJ2-3 TRBD1 TRBV9 CASSLLGLPGQATDTQYF
TRBJ1-2 NA TRBV4-1 CASSQEGRGGPENYGYTF
TRBJ2-1 NA TRBV20-1 CSAGDLSRQFF
TRBJ2-7 NA TRBV5-1 CASSFDKIYEQYF
NA TRBD2 TRBV6-5 CASSYTSGRAYEQYF
TRBJ2-7 NA TRBV11-2 CTGTGTYEQYF
TRBJ2-7 TRBD1 TRBV6-1 CASSHATGGIKGSSYEQYF
TRBJ1-1 NA TRBV7-6 CASSLERANTEAFF
TRBJ1-4 NA TRBV4-1 CASSQRRGATNEKLFF
TRBJ2-3 TRBD2 TRBV5-6 CASSRGTSGLSTDTQYF
TRBJ1-2 TRBD1 TRBV28 CASSPKMRGRDYGYTF
TRBJ2-1 TRBD2 TRBV6-5 CASSPTSGGYNEQFF
TRBJ2-1 NA TRBV11-1 CASSLAQVSSYNEQFF
TRBJ2-1 TRBD2 TRBV5-1 CASSLALGLANEQFF
TRBJ2-7 NA TRBV6-1 CASSKGQPSYEQYF